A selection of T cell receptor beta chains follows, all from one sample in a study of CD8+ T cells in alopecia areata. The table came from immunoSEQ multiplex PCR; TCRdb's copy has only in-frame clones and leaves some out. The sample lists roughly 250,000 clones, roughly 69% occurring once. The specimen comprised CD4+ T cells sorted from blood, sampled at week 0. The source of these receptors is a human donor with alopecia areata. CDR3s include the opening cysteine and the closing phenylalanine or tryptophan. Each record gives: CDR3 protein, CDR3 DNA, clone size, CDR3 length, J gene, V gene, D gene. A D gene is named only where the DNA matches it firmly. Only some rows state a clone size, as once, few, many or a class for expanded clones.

CASSLLYDRNQETQYF TGTGCCAGCAGCTTATTGTACGACAGAAACCAAGAGACCCAGTACTTC few 16 TRBJ2-5 TRBV11-2 -
CASSFQWAGELFF TGTGCCAGCAGCTTCCAATGGGCCGGGGAGCTGTTTTTT - 13 TRBJ2-2 TRBV11-2 -
CASSFGTSPNEQFF TGTGCCAGCAGCTTCGGGACTAGCCCCAATGAGCAGTTCTTC - 14 TRBJ2-1 TRBV11-3 TRBD2
CASSETGREQFF TGTGCCAGCAGTGAAACAGGACGTGAGCAGTTCTTC - 12 TRBJ2-1 TRBV6-1 -
CASSVLSFQETQYF TGCGCCAGCAGCGTTTTAAGCTTCCAAGAGACCCAGTACTTC - 14 TRBJ2-5 TRBV5-1 -
CASSQDGGGTDTQYF TGCGCCAGCAGCCAAGATGGGGGAGGGACAGATACGCAGTATTTT - 15 TRBJ2-3 TRBV4-1 TRBD2
CASSPLRQGGEQYF TGTGCCAGCTCACCACTGCGACAGGGCGGTGAGCAGTACTTC - 14 TRBJ2-7 TRBV18 TRBD1
CSVKDRGNTGELFF TGCAGCGTCAAGGACAGGGGTAACACCGGGGAGCTGTTTTTT once 14 TRBJ2-2 TRBV29-1 TRBD1
CASSRPGRASGYTF TGTGCCAGCAGTAGGCCTGGCAGGGCGAGTGGCTACACCTTC - 14 TRBJ1-2 TRBV6-5 -
CASSHRQGEYEQYF TGTGCCAGCAGTCATCGACAGGGGGAATACGAGCAGTACTTC - 14 TRBJ2-7 TRBV6-5 TRBD1
CAWSLGTAYNEQFF TGTGCCTGGAGTCTGGGGACAGCCTACAATGAGCAGTTCTTC few 14 TRBJ2-1 TRBV30 TRBD1
CAWTPNGPWNSPLHF TGTGCCTGGACCCCGAATGGACCATGGAATTCACCCCTCCACTTT - 15 TRBJ1-6 TRBV30 -
CSVGQGGSETQYF TGCAGCGTGGGACAGGGGGGGTCAGAGACCCAGTACTTC few 13 TRBJ2-5 TRBV29-1 TRBD1
CACPRTGRYDEQYF TGTGCCTGTCCCCGGACAGGGAGATACGACGAGCAGTACTTC - 14 TRBJ2-7 TRBV30 TRBD1
CATRGPNQETQYF TGTGCCACCCGGGGACCGAACCAAGAGACCCAGTACTTC - 13 TRBJ2-5 TRBV25-1 -
CAISESAGNNSPLHF TGTGCCATCAGTGAGTCCGCAGGGAATAATTCACCCCTCCACTTT - 15 TRBJ1-6 TRBV10-3 -
CASSQKGNRGILRYTF TGCGCCAGCAGCCAAAAAGGAAACAGGGGAATTCTTCGCTACACCTTC - 16 TRBJ1-2 TRBV4-3 TRBD1
CASSQDPGSTEAFF TGCGCCAGCAGCCAAGATCCGGGTAGCACTGAAGCTTTCTTT - 14 TRBJ1-1 TRBV4-1 -
CASSSGPLGPDTQYF TGCGCCAGCAGCTCGGGACCACTGGGTCCAGATACGCAGTATTTT - 15 TRBJ2-3 TRBV5-1 -
CSVDRSGTGELFF TGCAGCGTTGACAGAAGTGGCACCGGGGAGCTGTTTTTT - 13 TRBJ2-2 TRBV29-1 -